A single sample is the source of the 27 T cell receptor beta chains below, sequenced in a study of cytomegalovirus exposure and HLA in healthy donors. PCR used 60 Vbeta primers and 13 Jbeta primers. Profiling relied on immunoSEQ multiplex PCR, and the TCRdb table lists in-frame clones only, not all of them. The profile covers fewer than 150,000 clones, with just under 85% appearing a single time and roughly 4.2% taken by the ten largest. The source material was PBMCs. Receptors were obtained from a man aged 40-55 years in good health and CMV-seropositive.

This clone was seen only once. CDR3 residues: CASSLAQVSPYNEQFF. Written as DNA, the CDR3 is TGTGCCAGCAGCTTGGCTCAGGTATCTCCCTACAATGAGCAGTTCTTC. This chain links TRBV5-6 with TRBJ2-1; no definite D call. CDR3 length: 16 amino acids. V was trimmed by 0 bases and J by 2 bases, leaving 12 bases between them. Germline V gene lookup returns CDR1 SGHDT and CDR2 YYEEEE.

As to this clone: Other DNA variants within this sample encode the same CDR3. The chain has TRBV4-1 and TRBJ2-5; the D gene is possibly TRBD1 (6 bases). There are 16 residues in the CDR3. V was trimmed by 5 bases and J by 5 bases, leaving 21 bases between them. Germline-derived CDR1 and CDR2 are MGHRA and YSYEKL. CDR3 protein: CASSATGHNLKETQYF. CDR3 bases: TGCGCCAGCAGCGCAACGGGACATAATCTGAAGGAGACCCAGTACTTC.

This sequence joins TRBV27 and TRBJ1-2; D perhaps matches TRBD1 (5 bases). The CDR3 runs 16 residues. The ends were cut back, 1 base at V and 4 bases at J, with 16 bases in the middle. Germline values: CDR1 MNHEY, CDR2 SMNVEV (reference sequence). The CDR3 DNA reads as TGTGCCAGCAGTTTATTATCGGGGAGGGGTCCCTATGGCTACACCTTC. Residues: CASSLLSGRGPYGYTF.

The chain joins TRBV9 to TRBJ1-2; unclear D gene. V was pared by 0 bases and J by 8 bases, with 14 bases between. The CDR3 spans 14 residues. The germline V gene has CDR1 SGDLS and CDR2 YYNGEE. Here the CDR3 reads CASSVVPGSWGYTF. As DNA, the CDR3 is TGTGCCAGCAGCGTAGTCCCGGGAAGCTGGGGCTACACCTTC.

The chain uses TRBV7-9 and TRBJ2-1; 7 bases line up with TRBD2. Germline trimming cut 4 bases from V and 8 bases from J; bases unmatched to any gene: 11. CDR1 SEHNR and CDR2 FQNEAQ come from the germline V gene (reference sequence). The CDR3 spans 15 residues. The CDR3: CASSSRFSAGDEQFF. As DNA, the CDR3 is TGTGCCAGCAGCTCCCGGTTCTCCGCGGGGGATGAGCAGTTCTTC.

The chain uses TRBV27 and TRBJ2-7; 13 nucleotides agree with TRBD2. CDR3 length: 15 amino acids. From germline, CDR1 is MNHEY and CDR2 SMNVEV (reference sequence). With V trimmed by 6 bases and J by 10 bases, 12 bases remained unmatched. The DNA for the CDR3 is TGTGCCAGCAGCAACGCCGGCACTAGCGGGAGGGCCCAGTACTTC. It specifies CASSNAGTSGRAQYF.

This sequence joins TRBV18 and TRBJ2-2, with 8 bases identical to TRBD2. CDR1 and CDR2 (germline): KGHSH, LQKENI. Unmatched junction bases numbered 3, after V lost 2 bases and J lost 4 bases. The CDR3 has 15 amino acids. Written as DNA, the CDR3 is TGTGCCAGCTCACCAGGGACTAGACTCACCGGGGAGCTGTTTTTT. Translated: CASSPGTRLTGELFF.

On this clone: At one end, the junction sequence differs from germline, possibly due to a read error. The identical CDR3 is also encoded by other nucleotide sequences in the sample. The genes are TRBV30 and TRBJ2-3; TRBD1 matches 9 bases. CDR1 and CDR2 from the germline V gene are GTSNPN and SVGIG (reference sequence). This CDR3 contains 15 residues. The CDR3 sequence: CAWSNTGQGSDTQYF. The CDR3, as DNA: TGCGCCTGGAGTAATACGGGACAGGGTTCAGATACGCAGTATTTT.

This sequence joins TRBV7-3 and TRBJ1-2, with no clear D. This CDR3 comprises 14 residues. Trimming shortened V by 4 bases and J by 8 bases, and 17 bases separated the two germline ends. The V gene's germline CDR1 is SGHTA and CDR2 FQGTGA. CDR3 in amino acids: CASSSGPRSGGYTF. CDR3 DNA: TGTGCCAGCAGCTCCGGGCCACGGTCGGGGGGCTACACCTTC.

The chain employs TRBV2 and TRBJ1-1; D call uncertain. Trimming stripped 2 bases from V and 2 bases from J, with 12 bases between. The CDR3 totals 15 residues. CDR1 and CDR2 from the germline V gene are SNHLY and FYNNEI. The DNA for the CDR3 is TGTGCCAGCAGTGAAATCACGGCAGGAAACACTGAAGCTTTCTTT. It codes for CASSEITAGNTEAFF.

The CDR3 DNA follows: TGCGCCAGCAGCTTGCTAGGGGGTAAGAATTCACCCCTCCACTTT. It encodes CASSLLGGKNSPLHF. The chain employs TRBV5-1 and TRBJ1-6; TRBD1 is a possible D gene (6 bases). The V end lost 1 base, the J end lost 7 bases, and 12 bases lay between the germline ends. The CDR3 loop spans 15 amino acids. The germline gives CDR1 SGHRS, CDR2 YFSETQ.

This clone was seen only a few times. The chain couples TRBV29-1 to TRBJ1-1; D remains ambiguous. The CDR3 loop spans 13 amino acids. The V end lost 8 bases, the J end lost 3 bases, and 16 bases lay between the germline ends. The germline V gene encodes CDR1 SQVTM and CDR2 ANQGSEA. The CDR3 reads CSLRAGSHTEAFF. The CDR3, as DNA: TGCAGCCTCCGGGCGGGGTCGCACACTGAAGCTTTCTTT.

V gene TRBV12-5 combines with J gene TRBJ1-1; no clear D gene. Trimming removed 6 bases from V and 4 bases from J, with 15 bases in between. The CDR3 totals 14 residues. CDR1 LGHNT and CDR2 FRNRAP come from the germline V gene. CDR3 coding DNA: TGTGCTAGTGGCCGACAACACGGCTTCACTGAAGCTTTCTTT. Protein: CASGRQHGFTEAFF.

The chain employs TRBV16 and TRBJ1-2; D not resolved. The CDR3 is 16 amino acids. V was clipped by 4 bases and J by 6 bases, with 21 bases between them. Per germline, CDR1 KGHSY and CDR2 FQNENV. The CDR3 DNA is TGTGCCAGCAGCCTCTATCCATCCCCCCAGGAGGATGGCTACACCTTC. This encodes CASSLYPSPQEDGYTF.

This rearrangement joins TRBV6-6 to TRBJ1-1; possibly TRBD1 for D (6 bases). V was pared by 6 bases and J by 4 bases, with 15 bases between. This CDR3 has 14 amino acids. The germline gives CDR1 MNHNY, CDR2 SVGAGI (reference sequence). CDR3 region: CASSLDRTSTEAFF. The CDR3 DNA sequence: TGTGCCAGCAGCCTAGACAGGACCTCCACTGAAGCTTTCTTT.

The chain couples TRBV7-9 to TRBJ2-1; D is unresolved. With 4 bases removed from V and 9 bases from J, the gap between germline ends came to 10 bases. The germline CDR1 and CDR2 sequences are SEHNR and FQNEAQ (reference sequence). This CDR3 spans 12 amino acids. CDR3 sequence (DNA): TGTGCCAGCAGCTCCCCTAGAAGTGAGCAGTTCTTC. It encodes CASSSPRSEQFF.

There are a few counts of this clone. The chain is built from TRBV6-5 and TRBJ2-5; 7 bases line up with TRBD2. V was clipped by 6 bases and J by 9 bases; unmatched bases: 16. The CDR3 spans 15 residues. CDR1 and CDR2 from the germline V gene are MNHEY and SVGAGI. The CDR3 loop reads CASRPQGAETSPQYF. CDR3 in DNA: TGTGCCAGCAGGCCGCAAGGGGCTGAGACTAGCCCCCAGTACTTC.

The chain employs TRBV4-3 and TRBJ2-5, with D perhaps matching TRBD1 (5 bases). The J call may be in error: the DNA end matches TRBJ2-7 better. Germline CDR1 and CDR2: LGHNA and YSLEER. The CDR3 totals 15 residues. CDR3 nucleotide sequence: TGCGCCAGCAGCCAACTCGGACATACGACCTACGAGCAGTACTTC. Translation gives CASSQLGHTTYEQYF.

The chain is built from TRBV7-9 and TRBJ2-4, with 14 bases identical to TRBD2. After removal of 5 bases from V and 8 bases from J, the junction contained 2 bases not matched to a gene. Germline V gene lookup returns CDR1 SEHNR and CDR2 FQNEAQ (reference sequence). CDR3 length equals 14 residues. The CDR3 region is CASSRGLAGDIQYF. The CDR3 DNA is TGTGCCAGCAGCAGGGGACTAGCGGGAGACATTCAGTACTTC.

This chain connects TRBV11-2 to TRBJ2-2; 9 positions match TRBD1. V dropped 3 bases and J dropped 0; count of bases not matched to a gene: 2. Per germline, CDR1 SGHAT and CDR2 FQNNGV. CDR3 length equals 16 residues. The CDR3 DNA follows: TGTGCCAGCAGCTTGGGACAGGGAGCGAACACCGGGGAGCTGTTTTTT. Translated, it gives CASSLGQGANTGELFF.

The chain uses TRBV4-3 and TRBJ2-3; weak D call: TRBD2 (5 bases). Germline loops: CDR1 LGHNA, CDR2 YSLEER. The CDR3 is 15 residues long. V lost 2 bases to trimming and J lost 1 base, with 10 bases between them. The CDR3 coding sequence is TGCGCCAGCAGCCAACTAGCACACCGCACAGATACGCAGTATTTT. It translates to CASSQLAHRTDTQYF.

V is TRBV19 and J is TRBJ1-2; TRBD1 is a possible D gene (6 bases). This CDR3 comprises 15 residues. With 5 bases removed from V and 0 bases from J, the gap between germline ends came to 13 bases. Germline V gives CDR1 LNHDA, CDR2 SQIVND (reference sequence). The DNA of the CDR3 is TGTGCCAGTAGTCGAGTCTGGACAGCTAACTATGGCTACACCTTC. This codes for CASSRVWTANYGYTF.

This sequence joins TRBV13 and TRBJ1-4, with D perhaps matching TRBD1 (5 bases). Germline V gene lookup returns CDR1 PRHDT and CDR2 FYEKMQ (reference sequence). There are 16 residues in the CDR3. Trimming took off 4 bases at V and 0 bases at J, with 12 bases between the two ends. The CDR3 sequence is CASSYRQKATNEKLFF. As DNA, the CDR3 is TGTGCCAGCAGCTACCGACAGAAAGCAACTAATGAAAAACTGTTTTTT.

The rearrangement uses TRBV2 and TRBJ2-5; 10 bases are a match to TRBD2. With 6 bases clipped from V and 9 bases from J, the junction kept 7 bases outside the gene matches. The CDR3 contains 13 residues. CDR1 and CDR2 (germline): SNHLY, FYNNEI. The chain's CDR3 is CASSGTSVGSQYF. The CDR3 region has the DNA TGTGCCAGCAGCGGGACTAGCGTCGGTTCCCAGTACTTC.

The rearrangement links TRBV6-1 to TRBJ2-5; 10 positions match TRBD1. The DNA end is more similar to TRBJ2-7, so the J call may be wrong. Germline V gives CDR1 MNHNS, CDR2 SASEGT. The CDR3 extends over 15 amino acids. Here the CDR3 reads CASSRSRDRGYEQYF. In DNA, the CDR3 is TGTGCCAGCTCTAGGTCCCGGGACAGGGGATACGAGCAGTACTTC.

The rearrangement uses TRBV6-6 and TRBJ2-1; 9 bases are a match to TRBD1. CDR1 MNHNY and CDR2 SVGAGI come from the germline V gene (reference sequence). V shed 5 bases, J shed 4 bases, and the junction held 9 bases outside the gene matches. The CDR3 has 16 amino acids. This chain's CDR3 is CASSLKQGAGYNEQFF. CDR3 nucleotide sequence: TGTGCCAGCAGTCTCAAACAGGGGGCAGGATACAATGAGCAGTTCTTC.

CDR3 sequence (DNA): TGCGCCAGCAGCCAAGATTTTCGGAGATTGAACACTGAAGCTTTCTTT. This encodes CASSQDFRRLNTEAFF. The rearrangement links TRBV4-1 to TRBJ1-1; D ambiguous. Germline V gene sequence: CDR1 MGHRA, CDR2 YSYEKL. This CDR3 has 16 amino acids. V lost 0 bases and J 0 bases, leaving 11 bases between the germline ends.